One and the same sample provided the 7 T cell receptor beta chains below, sequenced in a study of OX40 agonist ivuxolimab in advanced cancers. Libraries were prepared by immunoSEQ multiplex PCR; TCRdb keeps only in-frame clonotypes and omits some of them. The table shows about 47,000 clones, with 81% occurring only once. This sample comprised CD4+ or CD8+ T cells sorted from blood, obtained in a trial of the OX40 agonist ivuxolimab. Source of these receptors: an adult with an advanced solid tumor such as melanoma, head and neck, liver or kidney cancer.

The chain joins TRBV7-2 to TRBJ2-7; D uncertain. Germline V gives CDR1 SGHTA, CDR2 FQGNSA. This CDR3 spans 11 amino acids. Trimming took 4 bases from V and 4 from J, leaving 5 bases between them. The CDR3: CASSSVYEQYF. The CDR3 nucleotides are TGTGCCAGCAGCTCCGTATACGAGCAGTACTTC. The whole variable domain, remainder taken from reference TRBV7-2 and TRBJ2-7, is GAGVSQSPSNKVTEKGKDVELRCDPISGHTALYWYRQSLGQGLEFLIYFQGNSAPDKSGLPSDRFSAERTGGSVSTLTIQRTQQEDSAVYLCASSSVYEQYFGPGTRLTVT.

This clone was recorded only once. This sequence joins TRBV11-2 and TRBJ2-7, with TRBD2 identical over 9 bases. In germline, CDR1 is SGHAT, CDR2 FQNNGV. J gave up 5 bases and V 0 bases, and 8 bases lay outside the gene matches. This CDR3 is 16 amino acids long. The CDR3 spells CASSLDLAGLDHEQYV. CDR3 DNA: TGTGCCAGCAGCTTAGATCTAGCGGGGCTCGATCACGAGCAGTACGTC.

This clone was recorded once. The chain uses TRBV7-9 and TRBJ2-1; D is unclear. This CDR3 spans 14 amino acids. From germline, CDR1 is SEHNR and CDR2 FQNEAQ (reference sequence). V lost 5 bases to trimming and J lost 7 bases, with 15 bases between them. The CDR3 reads CASSQDPLVNEQFF. The CDR3 DNA follows: TGTGCCAGCAGCCAAGACCCCTTGGTTAATGAGCAGTTCTTC.

The chain is built from TRBV27 and TRBJ2-2, with a weak D call TRBD2 (5 bases). Trimming shortened V by 5 bases and J by 5 bases, and 9 bases separated the two germline ends. The CDR3 contains 13 residues. Germline CDR1 and CDR2: MNHEY and SMNVEV (reference sequence). The DNA of the CDR3 is TGTGCCAGCAGTCTAGCTGGGACCGGGGAGCTGTTTTTT. This translates into CASSLAGTGELFF.

The rearrangement joins TRBV11-2 to TRBJ1-1; no definite D call. Per germline, CDR1 SGHAT and CDR2 FQNNGV. Trimming took 1 base from V and 0 from J, leaving 6 bases between them. CDR3 length: 14 residues. The CDR3 DNA is TGTGCCAGCAGCTTAGTGGCACTGAACACTGAAGCTTTCTTT. It specifies CASSLVALNTEAFF.

A few counts support this clone. V usage is TRBV5-1 and J usage is TRBJ2-1; TRBD2 matches at 9 bases. CDR1 is SGHRS, CDR2 YFSETQ, per germline. The CDR3 is 16 amino acids. V was pared by 1 base and J by 2 bases, with 4 bases of the junction left unmatched. CDR3 amino acids: CASSLSSGDTYNEQFF. CDR3 sequence (DNA): TGCGCCAGCAGCTTGTCTAGCGGGGACACCTACAATGAGCAGTTCTTC.

The J gene is TRBJ2-7, the V gene TRBV4-1; the match to TRBD1 covers 7 bases. Trimming took 1 base from V and 6 from J; bases not matched to a gene: 3. The V gene's germline CDR1 is MGHRA and CDR2 YSYEKL. This CDR3 spans 13 amino acids. Here the CDR3 DNA reads TGCGCCAGCAGCCAAGTTACAGGGGCCGAGCAGTACGTC. Its translation is CASSQVTGAEQYV.